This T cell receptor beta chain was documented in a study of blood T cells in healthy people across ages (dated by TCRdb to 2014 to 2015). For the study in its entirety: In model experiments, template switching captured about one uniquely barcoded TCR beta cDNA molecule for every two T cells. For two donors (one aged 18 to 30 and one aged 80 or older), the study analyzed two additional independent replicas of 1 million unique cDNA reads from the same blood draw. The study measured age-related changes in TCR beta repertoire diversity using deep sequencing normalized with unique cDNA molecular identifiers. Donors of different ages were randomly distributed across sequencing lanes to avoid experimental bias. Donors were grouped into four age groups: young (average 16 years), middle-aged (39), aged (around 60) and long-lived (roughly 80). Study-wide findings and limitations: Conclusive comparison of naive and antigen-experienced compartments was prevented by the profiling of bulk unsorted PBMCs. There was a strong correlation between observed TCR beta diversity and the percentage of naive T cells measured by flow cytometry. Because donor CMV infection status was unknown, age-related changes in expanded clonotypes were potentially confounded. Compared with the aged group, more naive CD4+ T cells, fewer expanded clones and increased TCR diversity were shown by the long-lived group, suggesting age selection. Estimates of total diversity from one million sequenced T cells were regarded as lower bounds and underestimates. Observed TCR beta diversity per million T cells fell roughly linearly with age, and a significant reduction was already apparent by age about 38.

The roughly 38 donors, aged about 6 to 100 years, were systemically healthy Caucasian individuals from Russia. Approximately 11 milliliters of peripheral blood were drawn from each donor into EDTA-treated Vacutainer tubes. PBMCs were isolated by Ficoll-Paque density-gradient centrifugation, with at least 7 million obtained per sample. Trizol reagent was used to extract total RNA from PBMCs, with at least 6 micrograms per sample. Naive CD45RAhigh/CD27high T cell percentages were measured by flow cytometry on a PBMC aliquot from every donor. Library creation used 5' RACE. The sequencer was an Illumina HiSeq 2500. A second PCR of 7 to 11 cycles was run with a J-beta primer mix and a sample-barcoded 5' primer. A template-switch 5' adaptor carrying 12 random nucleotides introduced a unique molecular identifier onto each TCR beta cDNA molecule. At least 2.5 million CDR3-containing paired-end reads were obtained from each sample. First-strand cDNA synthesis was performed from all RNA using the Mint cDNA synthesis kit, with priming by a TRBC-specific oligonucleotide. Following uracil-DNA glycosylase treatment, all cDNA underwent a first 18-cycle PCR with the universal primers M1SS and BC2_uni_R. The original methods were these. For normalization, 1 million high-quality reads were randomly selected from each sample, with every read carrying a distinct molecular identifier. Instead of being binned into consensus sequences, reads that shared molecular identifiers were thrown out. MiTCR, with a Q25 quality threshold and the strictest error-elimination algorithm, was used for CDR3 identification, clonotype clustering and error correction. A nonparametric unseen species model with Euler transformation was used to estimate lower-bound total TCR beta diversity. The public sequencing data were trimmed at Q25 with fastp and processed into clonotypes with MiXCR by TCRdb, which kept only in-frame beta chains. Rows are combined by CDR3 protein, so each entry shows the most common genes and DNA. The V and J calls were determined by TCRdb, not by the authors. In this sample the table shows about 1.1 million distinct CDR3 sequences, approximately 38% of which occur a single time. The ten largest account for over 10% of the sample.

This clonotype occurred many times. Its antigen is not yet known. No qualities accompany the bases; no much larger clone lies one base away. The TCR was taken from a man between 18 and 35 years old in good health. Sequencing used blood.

The nucleotides are TGCGCCAGCAGCCCCCAGACAGTGACCTTCACAGATACGCAGTATTTT. This encodes CASSPQTVTFTDTQYF. The V gene is TRBV4-3 and the J gene is TRBJ2-3; the best D guess is TRBD1, with 5 bases matching. From its cysteine to its phenylalanine, the CDR3 spans 16 amino acids. This entry keeps only the CDR3 DNA: 48 bases, framed from base 1. Trimming at the junction amounts to 4 bases on V and 2 bases on J, and the germline ends lie 16 bases apart. Via the germline V gene, CDR1 is LGHNA and CDR2 YSLEER.